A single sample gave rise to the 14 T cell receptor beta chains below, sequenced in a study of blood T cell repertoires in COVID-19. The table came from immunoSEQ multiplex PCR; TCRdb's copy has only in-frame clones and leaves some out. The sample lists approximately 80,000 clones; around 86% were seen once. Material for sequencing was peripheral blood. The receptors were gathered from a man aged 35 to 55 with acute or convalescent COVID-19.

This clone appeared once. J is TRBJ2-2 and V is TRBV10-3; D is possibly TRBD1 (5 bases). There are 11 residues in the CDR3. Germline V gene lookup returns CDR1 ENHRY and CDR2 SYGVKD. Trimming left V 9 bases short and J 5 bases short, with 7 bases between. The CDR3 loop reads CAISGTGELFF. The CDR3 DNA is TGTGCCATTTCAGGGACCGGGGAGCTGTTTTTT.

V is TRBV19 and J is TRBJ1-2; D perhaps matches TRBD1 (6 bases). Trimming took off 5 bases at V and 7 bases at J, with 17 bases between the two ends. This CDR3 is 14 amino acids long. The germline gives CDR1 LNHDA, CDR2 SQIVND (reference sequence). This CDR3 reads CASSGQGLLSGYTF. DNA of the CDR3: TGTGCCAGTAGTGGGCAGGGGTTATTAAGTGGCTACACCTTC.

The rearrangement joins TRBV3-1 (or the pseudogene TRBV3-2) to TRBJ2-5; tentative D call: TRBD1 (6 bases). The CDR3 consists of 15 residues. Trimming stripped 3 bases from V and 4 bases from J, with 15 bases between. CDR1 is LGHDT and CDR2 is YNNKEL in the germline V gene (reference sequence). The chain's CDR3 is CASSQRKLGGETQYF. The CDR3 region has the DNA TGTGCCAGCAGCCAGCGAAAACTAGGGGGAGAGACCCAGTACTTC.

The CDR3 DNA is TGTGCCAGCACCAAATCACAGGGGCGGGCAGATACGCAGTATTTT. Residues: CASTKSQGRADTQYF. V is TRBV27 and J is TRBJ2-3, with 7 bases lining up with TRBD1. The CDR3 extends over 15 amino acids. The germline V gene encodes CDR1 MNHEY and CDR2 SMNVEV (reference sequence). After removal of 7 bases from V and 4 bases from J, the junction contained 11 bases not matched to a gene.

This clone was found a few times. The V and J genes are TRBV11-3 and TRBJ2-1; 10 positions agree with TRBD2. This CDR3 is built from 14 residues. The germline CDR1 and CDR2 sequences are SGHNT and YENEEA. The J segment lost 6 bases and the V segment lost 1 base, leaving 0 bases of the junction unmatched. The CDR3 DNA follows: TGTGCCAGCAGCTTAGCTAGCGGGAGCAATGAGCAGTTCTTC. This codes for CASSLASGSNEQFF.

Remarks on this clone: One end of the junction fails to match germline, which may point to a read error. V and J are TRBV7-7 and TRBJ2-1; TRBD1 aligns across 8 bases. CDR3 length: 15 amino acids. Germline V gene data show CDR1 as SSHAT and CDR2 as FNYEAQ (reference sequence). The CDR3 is CASSLAGQGNNEQFF. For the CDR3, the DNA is TGTGCTAGCAGCTTAGCTGGACAGGGAAACAATGAGCAGTTCTTC.

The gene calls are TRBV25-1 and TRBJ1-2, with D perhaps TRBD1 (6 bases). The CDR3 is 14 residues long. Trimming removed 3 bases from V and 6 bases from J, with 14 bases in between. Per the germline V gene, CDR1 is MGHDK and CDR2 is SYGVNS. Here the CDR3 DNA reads TGTGCCAGCAGTGACTTACAGGGTTATAATGGCTACACCTTC. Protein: CASSDLQGYNGYTF.

The CDR3 loop is CASSERDKQNNEQFF. For the CDR3, the DNA is TGTGCCAGCAGCGAGAGGGACAAACAAAACAATGAGCAGTTCTTC. The chain is built from TRBV9 and TRBJ2-1; D might be TRBD1 (6 bases). The ends were cut back, 3 bases at V and 5 bases at J, with 15 bases in the middle. This CDR3 is built from 15 residues. CDR1 and CDR2 from the germline V gene are SGDLS and YYNGEE.

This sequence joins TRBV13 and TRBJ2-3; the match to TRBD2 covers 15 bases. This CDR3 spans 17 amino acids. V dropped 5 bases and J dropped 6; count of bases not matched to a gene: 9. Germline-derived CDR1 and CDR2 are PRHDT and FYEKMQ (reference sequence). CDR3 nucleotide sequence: TGTGCCAGCAGCCTCCGGACTAGCGGGAGGGCCGGGGATACGCAGTATTTT. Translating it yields CASSLRTSGRAGDTQYF. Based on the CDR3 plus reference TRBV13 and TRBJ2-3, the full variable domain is AAGVIQSPRHLIKEKRETATLKCYPIPRHDTVYWYQQGPGQDPQFLISFYEKMQSDKGSIPDRFSAQQFSDYHSELNMSSLELGDSALYFCASSLRTSGRAGDTQYFGPGTRLTVL.

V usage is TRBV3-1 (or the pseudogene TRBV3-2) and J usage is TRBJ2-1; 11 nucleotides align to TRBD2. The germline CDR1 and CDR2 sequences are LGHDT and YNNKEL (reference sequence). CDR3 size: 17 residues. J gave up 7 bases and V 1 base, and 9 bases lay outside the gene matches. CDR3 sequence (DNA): TGTGCCAGCAGCCAAGGCCCTAGCGGGGGGCCAAGGAATGAGCAGTTCTTC. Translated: CASSQGPSGGPRNEQFF.

The CDR3 region has the DNA TGTGCCTCCGTCTGGGGGCAGGCTGAAGCTTTCTTT. This encodes CASVWGQAEAFF. The chain employs TRBV6-5 and TRBJ1-1; maybe TRBD1 (6 bases). Trimming shortened V by 11 bases and J by 6 bases, and 16 bases separated the two germline ends. The germline gives CDR1 MNHEY, CDR2 SVGAGI. CDR3 length equals 12 residues.

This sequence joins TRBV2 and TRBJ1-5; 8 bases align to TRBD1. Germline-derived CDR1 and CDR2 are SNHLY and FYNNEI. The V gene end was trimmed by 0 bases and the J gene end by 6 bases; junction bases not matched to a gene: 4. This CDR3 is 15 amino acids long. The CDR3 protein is CASSEAGQGRQPQHF. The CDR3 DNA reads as TGTGCCAGCAGTGAAGCAGGACAGGGCCGTCAGCCCCAGCATTTT. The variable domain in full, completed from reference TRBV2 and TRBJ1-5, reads EPEVTQTPSHQVTQMGQEVILRCVPISNHLYFYWYRQILGQKVEFLVSFYNNEISEKSEIFDDQFSVERPDGSNFTLKIRSTKLEDSAMYFCASSEAGQGRQPQHFGDGTRLSIL.

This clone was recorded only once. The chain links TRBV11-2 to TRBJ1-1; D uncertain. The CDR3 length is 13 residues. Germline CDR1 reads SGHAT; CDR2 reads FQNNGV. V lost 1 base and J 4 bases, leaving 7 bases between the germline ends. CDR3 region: CASSLGASTEAFF. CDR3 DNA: TGTGCCAGCAGCTTAGGGGCTTCCACTGAAGCTTTCTTT.

The CDR3 reads CASSYVLGAQGEAFF. The CDR3 DNA reads TGTGCCAGCAGCTACGTTTTGGGGGCGCAGGGTGAAGCTTTCTTT. The V gene is TRBV5-8, the J gene TRBJ1-1, with a tentative D call TRBD1 (6 bases). Looked up from germline, CDR1 is SGHTS and CDR2 is YDEGEE. This CDR3 has 15 amino acids. Trimming stripped 3 bases from V and 7 bases from J, with 19 bases between. Based on the CDR3 plus reference TRBV5-8 and TRBJ1-1, the full variable domain is EAGVTQSPTHLIKTRGQQATLRCSPISGHTSVYWYQQALGLGLQFLLWYDEGEERNRGNFPPRFSGRQFPNYSSELNVNALELEDSALYLCASSYVLGAQGEAFFGQGTRLTVV.